At least ten counts were recorded for the clone carrying this TCR beta chain. The antigen is unknown. One entry per CDR3 protein results from TCRdb running MiXCR on the 5' RACE reads. The profile shows some 250,000 distinct CDR3 sequences, roughly 10% of them singletons. The data stem from a study of CD8 T cells in ankylosing spondylitis. Study findings and constraints: Disease-linked clones were CD8+ and relatively rare in peripheral blood. Blood from ankylosing spondylitis patients appeared to carry a characteristic roughly eight-variant TCR beta motif. There were earlier reports of some motif variants in reactive arthritis synovial fluid and blood.

Sequencing was performed on blood, either unsorted or a sorted T cell fraction (not recorded which). The sequence was obtained from a male donor with ankylosing spondylitis or in good health (not recorded which).

This chain's CDR3 is CASTGQGPYEQYF. DNA of the CDR3: TGTGCCAGCACTGGTCAGGGCCCCTACGAGCAGTACTTC. The rearrangement uses TRBV25-1 and TRBJ2-7; weak D call: TRBD1 (5 bases). V was trimmed by 7 bases and J by 2 bases, leaving 12 bases between them. CDR3 length: 13 residues. Germline-derived CDR1 and CDR2 are MGHDK and SYGVNS.